This is a list of T cell receptor beta chains from one sample in a study of blood T cell repertoires in COVID-19. Clones were read by immunoSEQ multiplex PCR, and TCRdb kept only the in-frame ones, dropping some. The sample carries 130,000 to 150,000 clones, 65% to 85% recorded once. Sequenced input: peripheral blood. The origin of the receptors is a woman aged 60 to 75 with acute or convalescent COVID-19. Both conserved end residues are part of each CDR3. The D gene is left open where the match is weak. Rows give clone size only sometimes, using once, few, many, or a class for an expanded clone.

clone_size	v_call	d_call	j_call	cdr3_nt	cdr3_aa
-	TRBV7-3	TRBD2	TRBJ2-1	TGTGCCAGCAGCTCTGCCTTTAGCGGGAGGGCCGATGAGCAGTTCTTC	CASSSAFSGRADEQFF
-	TRBV19	TRBD1	TRBJ1-6	TGTGCCAGTAGTCCGTTGACAGGGCTAGGTTCACCCCTCCACTTT	CASSPLTGLGSPLHF
-	TRBV7-8	TRBD1	TRBJ1-5	TGTGCCAGCAGCTTATCAGGGGGCAACAATCAGCCCCAGCATTTT	CASSLSGGNNQPQHF
-	TRBV11-2	TRBD1	TRBJ1-4	TGTGCCAGCAGCCCGACAGGGGGCCTGGAAAAACTGTTTTTT	CASSPTGGLEKLFF
many	TRBV2	-	TRBJ2-7	TGTGCCAGCAGTGAAGGCAGGGGTTTATACGAGCAGTACTTC	CASSEGRGLYEQYF
-	TRBV12-3/TRBV12-4	TRBD1	TRBJ2-5	TGTGCCAGCAGTTTGACAGGGGCTGAGACCCAGTACTTC	CASSLTGAETQYF
-	TRBV7-8	TRBD1	TRBJ1-5	TGTGCCAGCAGCCAGGGGGGGCAGCCCCAGCATTTT	CASSQGGQPQHF
many	TRBV9	-	TRBJ1-5	TGTGCCAGCAGCGTAGGCGGAGGCAATCAGCCCCAGCATTTT	CASSVGGGNQPQHF
-	TRBV28	TRBD1	TRBJ2-5	TGTGCCAGCAGTTCCCAGACAGGGACGGTAATAAAGACCCAGTACTTC	CASSSQTGTVIKTQYF
-	TRBV9	-	TRBJ2-7	TGTGCCAGCAGCACACTTTGGGACACCGACGAGCAGTACTTC	CASSTLWDTDEQYF
-	TRBV9	TRBD2	TRBJ2-2	TGTGCCAGCAGCGACCCGATAGCGGGAGGGCCCTCCGGGGAGCTGTTTTTT	CASSDPIAGGPSGELFF
-	TRBV19	-	TRBJ2-7	TGTGCCAGTAGGGAAGGGACTCGGGGCGAGCAGTACTTC	CASREGTRGEQYF
-	TRBV10-3	TRBD2	TRBJ2-1	TGTGCCATCAGAGCTAGCGGAAACAATGAGCAGTTCTTC	CAIRASGNNEQFF
-	TRBV30	TRBD2	TRBJ2-3	TGTGCCTGGAATCGAGGTAGCGGGAACGCAGATACGCAGTATTTT	CAWNRGSGNADTQYF
once	TRBV5-4	TRBD2	TRBJ2-1	TGTGCCAGCAGCCCTAGCGGGCCCAGCTCCTACAATGAGCAGTTCTTC	CASSPSGPSSYNEQFF
-	TRBV6-5	-	TRBJ2-7	TGTGCCAGCAGTACAGGAATTACCTACGAGCAGTACTTC	CASSTGITYEQYF
few	TRBV28	TRBD2	TRBJ2-3	TGTGCCAGCAGGACTTGGGGGGGAGGAGGGAGAGATACGCAGTATTTT	CASRTWGGGGRDTQYF
-	TRBV3-1/TRBV3-2	TRBD1	TRBJ1-2	TGTGCCAGCAGCCGACAGGGCTATGGCTACACCTTC	CASSRQGYGYTF
once	TRBV10-3	-	TRBJ1-4	TGTGCCATCAAAGGGGAAACTAATGAAAAACTGTTTTTT	CAIKGETNEKLFF
-	TRBV10-3	-	TRBJ1-2	TGTGCCATCAGTGGGGTGGAGGGGCATGGCTACACCTTC	CAISGVEGHGYTF
many	TRBV7-9	TRBD1	TRBJ2-5	TGTGCCAGCGGGGGACAGGGACAAGAGACCCAGTACTTC	CASGGQGQETQYF
-	TRBV5-1	-	TRBJ1-6	TGCGCCAGCAGCTTGTCTCCCAACTTGTCACCCCTCCACTTT	CASSLSPNLSPLHF
-	TRBV6-4	-	TRBJ2-1	TGTGCCAGCAGTGGACTCCGGGGCAATGAGCAGTTCTTC	CASSGLRGNEQFF
few	TRBV18	TRBD1	TRBJ2-1	TGTGCCAGCTCGCCCCGGGACAGCCCGTACAATGAGCAGTTCTTC	CASSPRDSPYNEQFF
-	TRBV19	TRBD2	TRBJ2-1	TGTGCCAGTAGTGGGACTACATTAAACAATGAGCAGTTCTTC	CASSGTTLNNEQFF
-	TRBV2	-	TRBJ1-5	TGTGCCAGCAGGCCCGACAGTGCGGGGTATCAGCCCCAGCATTTT	CASRPDSAGYQPQHF
-	TRBV2	TRBD2	TRBJ2-7	TGTGCCAGCAGTGAGGCTAGCGGGAGAATCGAGCAGTACTTC	CASSEASGRIEQYF
-	TRBV2	TRBD2	TRBJ2-7	TGTGCCAGTACCCCGGGACTAGCGATCTACGAGCAGTACTTC	CASTPGLAIYEQYF
once	TRBV5-1	-	TRBJ2-1	TGCGCCAGCCGCGACGTGGACTTTCTTTACAATGAGCAGTTCTTC	CASRDVDFLYNEQFF
-	TRBV6-1	-	TRBJ2-2	TGTGCCAGCAGTGAATCTCCGAACACCGGGGAGCTGTTTTTT	CASSESPNTGELFF
-	TRBV29-1	-	TRBJ2-3	TGCAGCGTTTCGAGCGCAGATACGCAGTATTTT	CSVSSADTQYF
-	TRBV5-8	TRBD1	TRBJ2-1	TGTGCCAGCAGCTTGTTGCCGGGACAGGGGTTTAACAATGAGCAGTTCTTC	CASSLLPGQGFNNEQFF
-	TRBV11-2	TRBD2	TRBJ2-1	TGTGCCAGCAGCTTATATCCTCTCCAGCGGGAGTTTCGGGATGAGCAGTTCTTC	CASSLYPLQREFRDEQFF
few	TRBV29-1	TRBD2	TRBJ2-3	TGCAGCGTTGAAGACTTTAGCGGGGGCACAGATACGCAGTATTTT	CSVEDFSGGTDTQYF
-	TRBV4-1	TRBD2	TRBJ2-1	TGCGCCAGCAGCCAAGAATTTGGGGCTAGCGGGAGAGATGAGCAGTTCTTC	CASSQEFGASGRDEQFF
-	TRBV6-5	-	TRBJ2-5	TGTGCCAGCAAGAGGGCCCAAGAGACCCAGTACTTC	CASKRAQETQYF
-	TRBV15	TRBD1	TRBJ2-7	TGTGCCACCAGCAGATCCGGGACAGAGGACTACGAGCAGTACTTC	CATSRSGTEDYEQYF
-	TRBV3-1/TRBV3-2	TRBD1	TRBJ1-5	TGTGCCAGCGCTCTCGGCAGGGGGGATCAGCCCCAGCATTTT	CASALGRGDQPQHF
-	TRBV18	TRBD2	TRBJ2-7	TGTGCCAGCTCACCCCAGGCGACTAGCGGTTACGAGCAGTACTTC	CASSPQATSGYEQYF
-	TRBV19	-	TRBJ1-3	TGTGCCAGTAGTATCGCACAGATTGGAAACACCATATATTTT	CASSIAQIGNTIYF
-	TRBV19	TRBD2	TRBJ2-1	TGTGCCAGTAGCGGACTAGCGGCAGTCAATGAGCAGTTCTTC	CASSGLAAVNEQFF
few	TRBV11-3	-	TRBJ2-2	TGTGCCAGCAGCTTTAATCTAGGGCCGACAGCCGGGGAGCTGTTTTTT	CASSFNLGPTAGELFF
-	TRBV18	TRBD1	TRBJ1-6	TGTGCCAGCTCTCTCCTCCCGGGACAGGAGAAGCCCTATAATTCACCCCTCCACTTT	CASSLLPGQEKPYNSPLHF
-	TRBV10-3	-	TRBJ1-1	TGTGCCATCAGTGAGTCCGCAGACTATGAAGCTTTCTTT	CAISESADYEAFF
-	TRBV3-1/TRBV3-2	-	TRBJ2-7	TGTGCCAGCAGCCAAGTAGGGCAAGGGGGCGAGCAGTACTTC	CASSQVGQGGEQYF
-	TRBV25-1	-	TRBJ1-2	TGTGCCAGCAGTGAATTTAAAGGGGCTTCCTATGGCTACACCTTC	CASSEFKGASYGYTF
-	TRBV10-3	-	TRBJ1-4	TGTGCCATCAGTGTTCAGGGAGGCGTAAAACTGTTTTTT	CAISVQGGVKLFF
-	TRBV2	-	TRBJ1-5	TGTGCCAGCAGTGAAGAAGGGGGTGACCAGCCCCAGCATTTT	CASSEEGGDQPQHF
-	TRBV3-1/TRBV3-2	TRBD2	TRBJ2-7	TGTGCCAGCAGCCTTGGGGTAGCGGGAGGGCGCGAGCAGTACTTC	CASSLGVAGGREQYF
-	TRBV10-2	-	TRBJ2-2	TGCGCCAGCAGTGAGGTGGGGGGAGCGGGGAACACCGGGGAGCTGTTTTTT	CASSEVGGAGNTGELFF
-	TRBV30	TRBD1	TRBJ1-5	TGTGCCTGGAGTGCCACAGGGGCTCAGCCCCAGCATTTT	CAWSATGAQPQHF
-	TRBV5-1	-	TRBJ2-5	TGCGCCAGCAGCTTGTCTCGCCTAGACCAAGAGACCCAGTACTTC	CASSLSRLDQETQYF
-	TRBV9	-	TRBJ2-1	TGTGCCAGCAGCGCCCCTAGTGAATATGAGCAGTTCTTC	CASSAPSEYEQFF